These T cell receptor beta chains were read from a single sample in a study of OX40 agonist ivuxolimab in advanced cancers. Clones were read by immunoSEQ multiplex PCR, and TCRdb kept only the in-frame ones, dropping some. The sample has roughly 60,000 clones, about 88% seen once. Sequenced here: CD4+ or CD8+ T cells sorted from blood, sampled in a trial of the OX40 agonist ivuxolimab. Every receptor here comes from an adult with an advanced solid tumor such as melanoma, head and neck, liver or kidney cancer. Both conserved end residues are part of each CDR3. The order of the fields is V gene, J gene, D gene, clone size, CDR3 protein, CDR3 DNA. The D gene is left open where the match is weak. The size field is filled for only some rows; it gives once, few, many or a size class.

>TRBV30|TRBJ2-5|-|-
CAWSVVGGGETQYF
TGTGCCTGGAGTGTAGTCGGTGGGGGGGAGACCCAGTACTTC
>TRBV6-6|TRBJ2-2|-|-
CASSLGPELFF
TGTGCCAGCAGTCTGGGACCAGAGCTGTTTTTT
>TRBV9|TRBJ2-1|-|few
CASSVGINEQFF
TGTGCCAGCAGCGTAGGGATTAATGAGCAGTTCTTC
>TRBV11-2|TRBJ2-2|TRBD2|-
CASSPTSERAGELFF
TGTGCCAGCAGCCCAACTAGCGAGAGGGCCGGGGAGCTGTTTTTT
>TRBV5-4|TRBJ2-5|-|-
CASSDFGGSASEETQYF
TGTGCCAGCAGCGACTTTGGGGGGTCTGCGTCTGAAGAGACCCAGTACTTC
>TRBV28|TRBJ2-5|-|-
CASRPLGAQETQYF
TGTGCCAGCAGACCGCTGGGGGCACAAGAGACCCAGTACTTC
>TRBV13|TRBJ2-1|TRBD2|-
CASTYRTSGSLYNEQFF
TGTGCCAGCACCTATCGGACTAGCGGGAGTCTCTACAATGAGCAGTTCTTC
>TRBV5-1|TRBJ2-1|TRBD2|-
CASSLGLAGHNEQFF
TGCGCCAGCAGCTTGGGGCTAGCGGGTCACAATGAGCAGTTCTTC
>TRBV6-4|TRBJ2-2|TRBD2|-
CASSEVAGAPGELFF
TGTGCCAGCAGCGAGGTAGCGGGAGCCCCCGGGGAGCTGTTTTTT
>TRBV5-1|TRBJ2-1|-|-
CASSLHGGGVYNEQFF
TGCGCCAGCAGCTTGCATGGCGGAGGGGTTTACAATGAGCAGTTCTTC
>TRBV2|TRBJ2-7|-|-
CARRRESSYEQYF
TGTGCCAGACGGCGAGAGAGCTCCTACGAGCAGTACTTC
>TRBV2|TRBJ2-7|TRBD2|once
CAKGLAGVGSYEQYF
TGTGCCAAGGGACTAGCGGGAGTAGGGTCCTACGAGCAGTACTTC